This T cell receptor beta chain was documented in a study of blood T cell repertoires in COVID-19. Study summary: T cells, B-cell-depleted T cells, or PBMCs supplied cDNA or gDNA.

J was trimmed by 6 bases and V by 3 bases; bases with no gene match: 3. The germline V gene encodes CDR1 MGHDK and CDR2 SYGVNS. CDR3 length equals 14 residues. Study processing details: Estimation of nucleated cell counts was performed using reference gene primer amplification. TCRdb's copy holds only in-frame clones and misses some; the assay was immunoSEQ multiplex PCR. The V and J calls and clone size were taken over from that table, and D and trimming were inferred from the DNA. The repertoire holds almost 80,000 clones, with roughly 85% as singletons. This clone was seen a handful of times. V is TRBV25-1 and J is TRBJ2-1, with 9 bases identical to TRBD2. The TCR comes from a woman between 70 and 85 years old with acute or convalescent COVID-19. The specimen sequenced was peripheral blood. The CDR3 here is CASSEIAGVNEQFF. The CDR3 nucleotides are TGTGCCAGCAGTGAGATAGCGGGAGTCAATGAGCAGTTCTTC.